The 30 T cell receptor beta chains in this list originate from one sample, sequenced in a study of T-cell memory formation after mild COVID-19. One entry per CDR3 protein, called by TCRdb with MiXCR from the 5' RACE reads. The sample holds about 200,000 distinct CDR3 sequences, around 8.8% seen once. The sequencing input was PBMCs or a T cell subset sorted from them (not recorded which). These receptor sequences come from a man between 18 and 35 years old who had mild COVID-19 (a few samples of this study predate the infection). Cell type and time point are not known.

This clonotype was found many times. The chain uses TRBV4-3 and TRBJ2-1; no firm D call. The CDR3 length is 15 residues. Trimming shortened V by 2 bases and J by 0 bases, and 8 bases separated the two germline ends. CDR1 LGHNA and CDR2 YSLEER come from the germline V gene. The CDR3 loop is CASSQRVFSYNEQFF. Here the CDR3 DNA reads TGCGCCAGCAGCCAAAGGGTGTTCTCCTACAATGAGCAGTTCTTC.

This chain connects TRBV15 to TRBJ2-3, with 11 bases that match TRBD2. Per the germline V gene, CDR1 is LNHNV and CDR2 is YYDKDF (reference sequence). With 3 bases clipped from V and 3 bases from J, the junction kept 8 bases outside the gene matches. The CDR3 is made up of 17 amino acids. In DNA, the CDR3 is TGTGCCACCAGCAGGGATTATAGCGGGGGGGTTACAGATACGCAGTATTTT. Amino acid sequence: CATSRDYSGGVTDTQYF.

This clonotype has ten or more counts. CDR3 residues: CASSEQGEGYEQYF. In DNA, the CDR3 is TGCGCCAGCAGCGAACAGGGGGAAGGCTACGAGCAGTACTTC. This chain links TRBV5-1 with TRBJ2-7, with 8 bases fitting TRBD1. CDR1 and CDR2 from the germline V gene are SGHRS and YFSETQ. The CDR3 is made up of 14 amino acids. V shed 4 bases and J 3 bases; nucleotides not matched to a gene: 6.

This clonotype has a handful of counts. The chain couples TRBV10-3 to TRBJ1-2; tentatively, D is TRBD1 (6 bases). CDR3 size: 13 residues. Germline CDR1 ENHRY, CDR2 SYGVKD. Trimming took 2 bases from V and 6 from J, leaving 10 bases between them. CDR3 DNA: TGTGCCATCAGTGAGGAGACAGGTCATGGCTACACCTTC. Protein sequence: CAISEETGHGYTF.

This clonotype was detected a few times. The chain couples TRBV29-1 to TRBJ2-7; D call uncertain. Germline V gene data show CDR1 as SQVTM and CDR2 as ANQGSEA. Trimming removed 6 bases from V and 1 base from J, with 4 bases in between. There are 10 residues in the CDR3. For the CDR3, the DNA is TGCAGCGTCGGTTCCTACGAGCAGTACTTC. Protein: CSVGSYEQYF.

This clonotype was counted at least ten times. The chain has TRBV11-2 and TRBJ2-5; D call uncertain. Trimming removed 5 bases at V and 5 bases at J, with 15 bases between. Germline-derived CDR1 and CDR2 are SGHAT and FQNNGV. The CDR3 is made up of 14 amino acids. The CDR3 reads CASSPLRALETQYF. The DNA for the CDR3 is TGTGCCAGCAGCCCGCTCCGGGCTTTGGAGACCCAGTACTTC. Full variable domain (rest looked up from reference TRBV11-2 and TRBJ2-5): EAGVAQSPRYKIIEKRQSVAFWCNPISGHATLYWYQQILGQGPKLLIQFQNNGVVDDSQLPKDRFSAERLKGVDSTLKIQPAKLEDSAVYLCASSPLRALETQYFGPGTRLLVL.

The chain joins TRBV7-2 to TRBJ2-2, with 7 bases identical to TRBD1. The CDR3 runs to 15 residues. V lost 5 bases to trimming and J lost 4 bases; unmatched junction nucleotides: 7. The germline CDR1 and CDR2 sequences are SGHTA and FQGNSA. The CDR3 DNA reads TGTGCCAGCAGCCCCCCCGGGACAGTCACCGGGGAGCTGTTTTTT. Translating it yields CASSPPGTVTGELFF.

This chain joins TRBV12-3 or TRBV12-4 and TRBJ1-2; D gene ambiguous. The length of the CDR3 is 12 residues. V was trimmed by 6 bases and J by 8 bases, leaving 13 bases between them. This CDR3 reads CASRPDLGGYTF. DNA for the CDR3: TGTGCCAGCAGGCCCGACCTGGGGGGCTACACCTTC.

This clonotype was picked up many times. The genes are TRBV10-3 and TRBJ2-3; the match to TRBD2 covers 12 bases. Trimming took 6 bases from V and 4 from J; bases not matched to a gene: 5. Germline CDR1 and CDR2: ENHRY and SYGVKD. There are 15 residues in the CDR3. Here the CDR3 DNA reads TGTGCCATCAGCGTGACTAGCGGGGGTTCAGATACGCAGTATTTT. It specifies CAISVTSGGSDTQYF.

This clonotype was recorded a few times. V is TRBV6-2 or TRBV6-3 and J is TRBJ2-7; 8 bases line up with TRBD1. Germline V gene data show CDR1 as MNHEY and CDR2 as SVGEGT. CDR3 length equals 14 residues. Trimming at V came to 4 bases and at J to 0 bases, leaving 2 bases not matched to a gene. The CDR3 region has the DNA TGTGCCAGCAGTTCAGGGGGCCACTCCTACGAGCAGTACGTC. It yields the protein CASSSGGHSYEQYV.

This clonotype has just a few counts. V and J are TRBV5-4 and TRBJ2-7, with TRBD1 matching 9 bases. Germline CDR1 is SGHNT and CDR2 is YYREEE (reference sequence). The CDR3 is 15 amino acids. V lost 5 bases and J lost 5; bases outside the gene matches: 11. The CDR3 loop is CASSSRDRVSHEQYF. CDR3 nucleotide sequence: TGTGCCAGCAGTTCCCGGGACAGGGTTTCCCACGAGCAGTACTTC.

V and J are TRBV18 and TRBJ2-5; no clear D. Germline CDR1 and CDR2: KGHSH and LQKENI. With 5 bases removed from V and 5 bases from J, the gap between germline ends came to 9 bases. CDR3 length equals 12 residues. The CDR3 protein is CASSRVVETQYF. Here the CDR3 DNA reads TGTGCCAGCTCAAGGGTGGTCGAGACCCAGTACTTC. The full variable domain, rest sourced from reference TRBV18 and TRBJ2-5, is NAGVMQNPRHLVRRRGQEARLRCSPMKGHSHVYWYRQLPEEGLKFMVYLQKENIIDESGMPKERFSAEFPKEGPSILRIQQVVRGDSAAYFCASSRVVETQYFGPGTRLLVL.

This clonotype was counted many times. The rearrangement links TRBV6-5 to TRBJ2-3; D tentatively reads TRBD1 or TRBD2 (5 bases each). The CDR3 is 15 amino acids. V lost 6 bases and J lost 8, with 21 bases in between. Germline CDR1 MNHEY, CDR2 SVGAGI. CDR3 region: CASSPLGAGTGTQYF. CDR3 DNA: TGTGCCAGCAGCCCCTTAGGGGCTGGGACGGGTACGCAGTATTTT.

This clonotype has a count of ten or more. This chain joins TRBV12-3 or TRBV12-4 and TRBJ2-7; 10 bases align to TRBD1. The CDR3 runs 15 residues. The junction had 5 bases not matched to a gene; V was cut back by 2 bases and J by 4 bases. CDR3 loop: CASSLMGTGEYEQYF. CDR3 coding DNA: TGTGCCAGCAGTTTAATGGGGACAGGGGAGTACGAGCAGTACTTC.

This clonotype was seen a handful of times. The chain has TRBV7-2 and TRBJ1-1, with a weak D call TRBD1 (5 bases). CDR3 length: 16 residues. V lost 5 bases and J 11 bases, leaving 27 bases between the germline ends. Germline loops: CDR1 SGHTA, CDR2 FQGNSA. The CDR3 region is CASSTRVGLETSGAFF. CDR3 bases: TGTGCCAGCAGCACCCGGGTGGGACTGGAGACCTCCGGGGCTTTCTTT.

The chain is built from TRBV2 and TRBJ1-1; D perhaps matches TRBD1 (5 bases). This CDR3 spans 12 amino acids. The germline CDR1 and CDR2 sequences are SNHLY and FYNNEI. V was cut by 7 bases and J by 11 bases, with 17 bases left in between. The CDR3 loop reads CASTGGGAGAFF. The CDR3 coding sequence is TGTGCCAGCACGGGAGGTGGGGCTGGCGCTTTCTTT.

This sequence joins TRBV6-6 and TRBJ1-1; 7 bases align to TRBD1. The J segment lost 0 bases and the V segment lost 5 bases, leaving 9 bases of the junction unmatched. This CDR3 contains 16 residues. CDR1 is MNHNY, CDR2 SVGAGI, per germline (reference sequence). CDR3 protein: CASSDPGGELNTEAFF. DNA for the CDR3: TGTGCCAGCAGTGACCCAGGGGGGGAACTGAACACTGAAGCTTTCTTT.

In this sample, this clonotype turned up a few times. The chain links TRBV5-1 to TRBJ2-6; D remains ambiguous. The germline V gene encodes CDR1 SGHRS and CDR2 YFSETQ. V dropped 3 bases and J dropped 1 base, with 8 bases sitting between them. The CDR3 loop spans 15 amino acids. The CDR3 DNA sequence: TGCGCCAGCAGCTCACAGAGGTCTGGGGCCAACGTCCTGACTTTC. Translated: CASSSQRSGANVLTF.

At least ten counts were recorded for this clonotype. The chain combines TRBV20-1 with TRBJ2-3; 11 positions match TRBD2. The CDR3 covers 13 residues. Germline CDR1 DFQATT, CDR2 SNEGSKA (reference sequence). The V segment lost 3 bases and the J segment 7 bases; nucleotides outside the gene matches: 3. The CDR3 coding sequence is TGCAGTGCTAGTAGCGGGGGGGTATATACGCAGTATTTT. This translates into CSASSGGVYTQYF.

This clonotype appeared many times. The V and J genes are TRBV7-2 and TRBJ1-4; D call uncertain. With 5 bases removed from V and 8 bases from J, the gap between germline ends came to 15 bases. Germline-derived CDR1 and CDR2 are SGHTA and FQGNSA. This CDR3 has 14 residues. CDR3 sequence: CASSPTQTAEKLFF. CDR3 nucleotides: TGTGCCAGCAGCCCGACGCAAACAGCAGAAAAACTGTTTTTT.

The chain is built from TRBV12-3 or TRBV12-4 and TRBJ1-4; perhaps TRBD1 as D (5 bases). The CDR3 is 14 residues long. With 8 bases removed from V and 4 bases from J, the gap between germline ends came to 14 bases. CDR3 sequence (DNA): TGTGCCAGCCGGGACGGGGCGGATAATGAAAAACTGTTTTTT. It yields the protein CASRDGADNEKLFF.

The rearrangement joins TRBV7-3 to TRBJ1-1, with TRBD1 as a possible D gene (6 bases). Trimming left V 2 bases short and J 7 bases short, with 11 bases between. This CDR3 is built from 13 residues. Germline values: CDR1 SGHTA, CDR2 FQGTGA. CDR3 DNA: TGTGCCAGCAGCTTAGCCGGGGGCGGTGAAGCTTTCTTT. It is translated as CASSLAGGGEAFF.

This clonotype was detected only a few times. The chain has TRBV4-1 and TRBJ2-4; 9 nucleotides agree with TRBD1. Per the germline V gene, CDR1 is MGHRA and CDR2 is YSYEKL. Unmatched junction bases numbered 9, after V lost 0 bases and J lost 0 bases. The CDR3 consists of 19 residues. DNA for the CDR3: TGCGCCAGCAGCCAAGATCCCCCCCCGGGACAGGGAGCCAAAAACATTCAGTACTTC. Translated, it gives CASSQDPPPGQGAKNIQYF.

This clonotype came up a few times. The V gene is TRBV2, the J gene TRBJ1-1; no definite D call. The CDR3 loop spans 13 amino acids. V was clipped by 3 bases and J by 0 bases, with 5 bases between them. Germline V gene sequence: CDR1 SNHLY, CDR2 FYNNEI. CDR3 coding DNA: TGTGCCAGCAGTGACTCGCTGAACACTGAAGCTTTCTTT. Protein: CASSDSLNTEAFF.

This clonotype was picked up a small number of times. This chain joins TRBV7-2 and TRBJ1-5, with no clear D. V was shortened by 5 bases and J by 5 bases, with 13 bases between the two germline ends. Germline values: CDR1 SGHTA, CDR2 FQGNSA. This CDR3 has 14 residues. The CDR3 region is CASSPRVGDQPQHF. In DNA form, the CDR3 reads TGTGCCAGCAGCCCCCGGGTGGGCGATCAGCCCCAGCATTTT.

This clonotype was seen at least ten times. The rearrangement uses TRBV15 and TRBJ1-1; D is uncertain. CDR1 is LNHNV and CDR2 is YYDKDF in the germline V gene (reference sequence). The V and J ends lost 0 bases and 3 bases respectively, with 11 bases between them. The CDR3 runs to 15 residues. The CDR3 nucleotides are TGTGCCACCAGCAGAGACCTGGGGTGGGACACTGAAGCTTTCTTT. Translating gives CATSRDLGWDTEAFF.

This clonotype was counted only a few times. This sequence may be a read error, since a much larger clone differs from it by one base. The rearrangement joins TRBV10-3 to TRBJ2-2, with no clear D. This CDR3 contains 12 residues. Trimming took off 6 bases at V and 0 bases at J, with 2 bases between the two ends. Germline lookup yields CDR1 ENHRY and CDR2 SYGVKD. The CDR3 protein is CAISPNTGELFF. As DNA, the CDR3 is TGTGCCATCAGCCCGAACACCGGGGAGCTGTTTTTT.

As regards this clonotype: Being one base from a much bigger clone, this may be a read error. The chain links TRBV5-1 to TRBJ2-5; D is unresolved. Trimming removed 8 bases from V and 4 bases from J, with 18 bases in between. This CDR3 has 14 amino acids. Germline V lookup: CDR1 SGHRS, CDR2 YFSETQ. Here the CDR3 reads CARSRAAEAETQYF. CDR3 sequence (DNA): TGCGCCAGAAGCCGGGCCGCGGAAGCAGAGACCCAGTACTTC.

Here the CDR3 DNA reads TGTGCCAGCAGCTTAGGGCTCAGATACCCCCAGGAGACCCAGTACTTC. This translates into CASSLGLRYPQETQYF. The chain recombines TRBV7-2 with TRBJ2-5; D gene unclear. The germline gives CDR1 SGHTA, CDR2 FQGNSA. V lost 1 base, J lost 5 bases, and 17 bases lay in between. This CDR3 has 16 amino acids.

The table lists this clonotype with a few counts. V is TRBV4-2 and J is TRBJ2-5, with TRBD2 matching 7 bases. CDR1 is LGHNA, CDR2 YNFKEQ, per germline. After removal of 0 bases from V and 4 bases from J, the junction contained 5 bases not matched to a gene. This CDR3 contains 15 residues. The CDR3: CASSQDLTSTETQYF. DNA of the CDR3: TGTGCCAGCAGCCAAGATCTGACTAGCACAGAGACCCAGTACTTC.